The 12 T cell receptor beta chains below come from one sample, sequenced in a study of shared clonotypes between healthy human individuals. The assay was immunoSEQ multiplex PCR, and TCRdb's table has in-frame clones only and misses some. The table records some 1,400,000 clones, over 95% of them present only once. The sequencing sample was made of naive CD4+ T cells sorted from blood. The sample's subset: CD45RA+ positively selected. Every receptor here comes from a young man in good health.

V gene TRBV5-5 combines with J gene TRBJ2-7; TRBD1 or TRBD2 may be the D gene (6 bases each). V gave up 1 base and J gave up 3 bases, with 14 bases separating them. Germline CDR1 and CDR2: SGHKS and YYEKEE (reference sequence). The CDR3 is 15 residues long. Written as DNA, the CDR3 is TGTGCCAGCAGCTTGTTGGGGGGCCCCTACTACGAGCAGTACTTC. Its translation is CASSLLGGPYYEQYF.

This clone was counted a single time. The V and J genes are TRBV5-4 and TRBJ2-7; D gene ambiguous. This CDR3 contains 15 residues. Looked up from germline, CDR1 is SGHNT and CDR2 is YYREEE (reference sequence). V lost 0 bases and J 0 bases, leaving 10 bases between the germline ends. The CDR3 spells CASSLEGWGSYEQYF. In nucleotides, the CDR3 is TGTGCCAGCAGCTTGGAGGGTTGGGGCTCCTACGAGCAGTACTTC.

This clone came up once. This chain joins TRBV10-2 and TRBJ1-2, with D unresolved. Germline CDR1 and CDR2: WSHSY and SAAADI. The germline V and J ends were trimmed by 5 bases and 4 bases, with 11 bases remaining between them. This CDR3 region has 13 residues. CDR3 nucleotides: TGCGCCAGCAGTAAGACACGGATCTATGGCTACACCTTC. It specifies CASSKTRIYGYTF.

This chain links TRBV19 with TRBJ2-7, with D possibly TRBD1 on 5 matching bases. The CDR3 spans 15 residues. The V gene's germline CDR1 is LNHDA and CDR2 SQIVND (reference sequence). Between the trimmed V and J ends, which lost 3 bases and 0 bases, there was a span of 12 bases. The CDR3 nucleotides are TGTGCCAGTAGTATTAGGCAGGGCCTCTCCTACGAGCAGTACTTC. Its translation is CASSIRQGLSYEQYF.

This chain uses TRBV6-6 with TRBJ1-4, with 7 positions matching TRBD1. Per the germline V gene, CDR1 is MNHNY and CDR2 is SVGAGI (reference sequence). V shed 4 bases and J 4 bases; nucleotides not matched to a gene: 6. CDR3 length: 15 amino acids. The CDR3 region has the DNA TGTGCCAGCAGTTTCCGACAGGGTATTAATGAAAAACTGTTTTTT. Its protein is CASSFRQGINEKLFF.

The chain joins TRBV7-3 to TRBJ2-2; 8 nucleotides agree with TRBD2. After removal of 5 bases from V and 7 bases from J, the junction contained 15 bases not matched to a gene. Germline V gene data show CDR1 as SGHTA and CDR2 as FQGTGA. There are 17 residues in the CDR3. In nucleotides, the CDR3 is TGTGCCAGCAGCCAGCCGGGACTAGGGGAAGGGCACGGGGAGCTGTTTTTT. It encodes CASSQPGLGEGHGELFF.

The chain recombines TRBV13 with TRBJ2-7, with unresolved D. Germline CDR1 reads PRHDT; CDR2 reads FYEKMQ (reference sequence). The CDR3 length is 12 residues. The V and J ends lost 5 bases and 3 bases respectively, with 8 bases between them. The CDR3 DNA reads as TGTGCCAGCAGCCGTCTTCGCTACGAGCAGTACTTC. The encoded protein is CASSRLRYEQYF.

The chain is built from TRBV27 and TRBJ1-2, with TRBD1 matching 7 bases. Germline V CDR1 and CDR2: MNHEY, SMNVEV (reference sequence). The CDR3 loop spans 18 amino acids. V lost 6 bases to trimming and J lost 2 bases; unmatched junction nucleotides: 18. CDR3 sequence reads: CASSRAIRQGGLNYGYTF. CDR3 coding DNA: TGTGCCAGCAGCCGCGCTATTCGGCAGGGGGGACTAAACTATGGCTACACCTTC.

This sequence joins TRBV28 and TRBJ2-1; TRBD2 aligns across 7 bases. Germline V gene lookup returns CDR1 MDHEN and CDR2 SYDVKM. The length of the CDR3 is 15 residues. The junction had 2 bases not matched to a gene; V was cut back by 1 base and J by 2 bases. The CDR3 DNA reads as TGTGCCAGCAGTTTATCCCGGGGGGCCTACAATGAGCAGTTCTTC. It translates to CASSLSRGAYNEQFF.

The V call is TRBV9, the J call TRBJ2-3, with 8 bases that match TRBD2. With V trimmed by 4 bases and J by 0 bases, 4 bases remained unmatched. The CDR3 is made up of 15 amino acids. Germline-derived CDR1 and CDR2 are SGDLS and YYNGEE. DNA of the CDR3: TGTGCCAGCAGCAAAACTAGCGGTAGCACAGATACGCAGTATTTT. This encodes CASSKTSGSTDTQYF.

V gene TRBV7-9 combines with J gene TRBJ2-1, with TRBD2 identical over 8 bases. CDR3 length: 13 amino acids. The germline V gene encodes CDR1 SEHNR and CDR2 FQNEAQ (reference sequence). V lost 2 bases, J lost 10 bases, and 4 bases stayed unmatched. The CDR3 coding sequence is TGTGCCAGCAGCTTATTTTCGGGAGGGGAGCAGTTCTTC. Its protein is CASSLFSGGEQFF.

The CDR3 DNA sequence: TGTGCCAGCTCACCACTGGGGGGTTATGATCAGCCCCAGCATTTT. Amino acid sequence: CASSPLGGYDQPQHF. This chain connects TRBV18 to TRBJ1-5; perhaps TRBD1 as D (5 bases). V was trimmed by 1 base and J by 5 bases, leaving 12 bases between them. The CDR3 spans 15 residues. From germline, CDR1 is KGHSH and CDR2 LQKENI.